What follows is one T cell receptor (beta chain) and its context. The data derive from a study of blood T cell repertoires in COVID-19. Study-level background: The origin of the acute and convalescent COVID-19 samples was the United States, Italy and Spain. The analysed material was cDNA or gDNA that came from T cells, B-cell-depleted T cells, or PBMCs.

As processed by the authors: Amplification with reference gene primers provided the estimates of nucleated cell counts. This table comes from immunoSEQ multiplex PCR, and its TCRdb copy is limited to in-frame clones, with some not included. Clone size and the V and J calls come from that table; the DNA yielded D and trimming. The table has 45,000 to 55,000 clones, roughly 91% seen once. Germline V gene sequence: CDR1 SGHDT, CDR2 YYEEEE. This CDR3 is 15 amino acids long. V lost 1 base to trimming and J lost 4 bases, with 14 bases between them. The clonotype comes from a man between 45 and 60 years old with active COVID-19. Sequencing was done on a sample of peripheral blood. The J gene is TRBJ1-1, the V gene TRBV5-6; no clear D. CDR3 region: CASSLRAGVVTEAFF. CDR3 nucleotide sequence: TGTGCCAGCAGCTTGCGGGCGGGAGTCGTCACTGAAGCTTTCTTT.